This record looks at one T cell receptor (beta chain) sequence and its context. Its antigen specificity is not known. No much larger clone is present one base from it, and per-base qualities are unavailable. The sample comes from a study of vaccination and CD4 T cells after COVID-19 (dated by TCRdb to 2021 to 2024). Background for the entire study: Convalescent patients had a positive SARS-CoV-2 result on nasal swab PCR, and of these patients, nine had mild disease and one had severe disease. The convalescent cohort comprised six males and four females, including two Hispanic individuals, seven Caucasians, two Asians and one multiracial person. Participants got two doses of the Pfizer-BioNTech BNT162b2 vaccine (n=8) or two doses of the Moderna mRNA-1273 vaccine (n=2). Post-COVID blood samples from convalescent patients were collected a median of approximately 100 days after diagnosis, with a range of 35 to 161 days. Post-vaccine blood samples were obtained a median of approximately 70 days after the second vaccine dose, with a range of about 13 to 250 days. The cultures were stimulated with overlapping spike peptide pools from SARS-CoV-2 and from the common cold coronaviruses HCoV-NL63, HCoV-OC43 and HCoV-229E. Control cultures received a CEFX viral epitope pool as the positive control, an HIV-1 Nef peptide pool as the negative control, or no peptide. The spike-specific CD4+ TCR repertoire was compared before and after mRNA vaccination in approximately ten COVID-19 convalescent patients and a handful of infection-naive healthy vaccine recipients.

The treatment or condition label for this specimen denotes: roughly 10-day PBMC culture with coronavirus spike peptide pools or control peptides (ViraFEST assay). The ViraFEST assay, used in the study, expanded antigen-specific T cells with peptide pools and then identified the expanded clonotypes through TCR sequencing. The convalescent patients' positive SARS-CoV-2 PCR tests fell between March and December 2020, which was before the Alpha, Beta and Delta variants emerged in the United States. Each well held 2 million or so PBMCs cultured in IMDM containing approximately 5% human AB serum and roughly 9.7 IU/ml IL-2, with 9 to 10 ug/ml peptide pools added. Half of the culture medium was replaced with fresh IL-2-containing medium on days 3 and 7. Once the cells had been in culture for around nine days, the EasySep CD4+ T cell isolation kit was used to isolate CD4+ T cells by negative selection. PBMCs were separated from whole blood using Ficoll-Paque Plus gradient centrifugation and then either used fresh or cryopreserved at -140C. In general, triplicate wells were set up for every culture condition.

Overall study outcomes, separate from this receptor: Of the vaccine-specific clones in convalescent patients, 304 of 307, or nearly all, reacted only to SARS-CoV-2 spike and did not cross-react with common cold coronaviruses. In convalescent patients, a median about 86% of post-vaccine SARS-CoV-2-reactive clones were detected only after vaccination, suggesting vaccine-specific priming. The median number of SARS-CoV-2-reactive clonotypes rose from roughly 20 after infection to about 40 after vaccination, but the change was not significant. The number of convalescent patients in the study was relatively small, and the study did not examine early timepoints following natural infection.

Preparation of the library involved PCR. TCR sequencing of DNA from cultured CD4+ T cells used the Oncomine TCR Beta short-read assay at the Johns Hopkins FTIC core. The QIAamp micro DNA kit was used to extract genomic DNA from the cultured CD4+ T cells. Oncomine TCR Beta libraries from cultured CD4+ T cells were pooled using unique dual indexes and sequenced on an Illumina iSeq 100. The study's own analysis went as follows. Non-productive sequences were filtered out, and CDR3s that did not start with C, did not end with F or W, or were shorter than 7 amino acids were discarded. Antigen-specific clonotypes were identified with the MANAFEST web application by comparing peptide-stimulated wells with reference and other culture wells. An FDR below 0.05, an odds ratio above 5, and a productive frequency above 0.1% in at least two of three replicate wells were required for clones to be considered positive. Cross-reactive clonotypes were defined as significantly expanded in both SARS-CoV-2 spike wells and at least one common cold coronavirus spike condition. Using R version 3.6.1, CDR3 homology was evaluated through Levenshtein distances (stringdist) along with unrooted phylogenetic trees (ape). The public reads were reanalyzed by TCRdb: fastp trimming at Q25, MiXCR alignment, in-frame beta chains only. One record per CDR3 amino acid sequence lists the most common genes and DNA. The V and J calls shown here were made by TCRdb, not taken from the authors' results. This sample comprises about 15,000 distinct CDR3 sequences, less than 60% of them detected only once. The top ten clones comprise roughly a quarter of the sample.

CDR1 DFQATT and CDR2 SNEGSKA are derived from the germline V gene (reference sequence). Between the V and J ends, shortened by 0 bases and 1 base respectively, the junction contains 7 bases. The CDR3, from cysteine to phenylalanine, totals 14 residues. Here the CDR3 DNA is all that survives: 42 bases in frame from base 1. The sample consisted of cultured CD4+ T cells from blood, taken after SARS-CoV-2 vaccination. The chain employs TRBV20-1 and TRBJ1-5; no D segment can be confidently identified. The receptor was isolated from a human donor with COVID-19. For the CDR3, the sequence is CSARDGQSNQPQHF. DNA sequence: TGCAGTGCTAGAGATGGCCAGAGCAATCAGCCCCAGCATTTT.